Following are 8 T cell receptor beta chains from one sample sequenced in a study of blood T cell repertoires in COVID-19 (dated by TCRdb to 2018 to 2021). The library relied on the immunoSEQ multiplex PCR assay. TCRdb holds this immuneACCESS table with in-frame rearrangements only. Some clones are missing; in checked studies, unresolved V genes explain under half, and the rest has no known cause. The sample table records roughly 250,000 clones; approximately 85% of these occur just once. Jointly, the top ten make up around 11% of the sample. The sequenced sample consisted of peripheral blood. Receptor source: an older woman with active or convalescent COVID-19.

This chain uses TRBV4-1 with TRBJ1-6; TRBD1 is a possible D gene (6 bases). The CDR3 is made up of 16 amino acids. Deletions cut 3 bases from V and 0 bases from J, with 9 bases between. The germline V gene encodes CDR1 MGHRA and CDR2 YSYEKL. The CDR3 sequence is CASSQTGISYNSPLHF. The CDR3 coding sequence is TGCGCCAGCAGCCAGACAGGTATCTCCTATAATTCACCCCTCCACTTT.

V usage is TRBV6-1 and J usage is TRBJ1-5, with a tentative D call TRBD1 (5 bases). This CDR3 has 14 amino acids. Trimming took off 0 bases at V and 9 bases at J, with 12 bases between the two ends. The germline gives CDR1 MNHNS, CDR2 SASEGT. The CDR3, as DNA: TGTGCCAGCAGTGAAGCTGGGGGGGGTTGGCCCCAGCATTTT. It specifies CASSEAGGGWPQHF.

This rearrangement joins TRBV21-1 to TRBJ1-2; whether TRBD1, the table's D call, matches the DNA was not checked. TRBV21-1 is labeled a pseudogene. CDR3 length: 15 residues. The CDR3 DNA follows: TGTGCCAGCAGCAAAGTACCGACAGTTTGCTATGGCTACACCTTC. Translating gives CASSKVPTVCYGYTF.

The chain employs TRBV27 and TRBJ2-7; D possibly corresponds to TRBD1 (6 bases). Trimming left V 3 bases short and J 5 bases short, with 14 bases between. Per germline, CDR1 MNHEY and CDR2 SMNVEV (reference sequence). The CDR3 spans 14 residues. This CDR3 is CASSFRAGENEQYF. Here the CDR3 DNA reads TGTGCCAGCAGTTTTAGGGCAGGGGAGAACGAGCAGTACTTC.

The chain is built from TRBV5-4 and TRBJ2-1; TRBD2 is a possible D gene (6 bases). The germline CDR1 and CDR2 sequences are SGHNT and YYREEE (reference sequence). CDR3 length: 13 residues. Trimming stripped 4 bases from V and 10 bases from J, with 15 bases between. CDR3 sequence: CASSDFRETEQFF. CDR3 nucleotide sequence: TGTGCCAGCAGCGACTTCCGGGAGACAGAGCAGTTCTTC.

The chain recombines TRBV7-9 with TRBJ1-2; 10 nucleotides match TRBD1. Germline V gene sequence: CDR1 SEHNR, CDR2 FQNEAQ (reference sequence). Trimming took 6 bases from V and 7 from J; bases not matched to a gene: 8. This CDR3 region has 14 residues. The CDR3 sequence is CASRASGQGSGYTF. The DNA for the CDR3 is TGTGCCAGCAGGGCATCGGGACAGGGGTCTGGCTACACCTTC.

The chain has TRBV30 and TRBJ2-3, with D perhaps TRBD2 (6 bases). The germline V gene encodes CDR1 GTSNPN and CDR2 SVGIG (reference sequence). The CDR3 contains 12 residues. V was shortened by 4 bases and J by 4 bases, with 9 bases between the two germline ends. CDR3 sequence: CAWTGGPDTQYF. CDR3 coding DNA: TGTGCCTGGACTGGAGGGCCAGATACGCAGTATTTT.

The chain links TRBV12-3 or TRBV12-4 to TRBJ1-2; D is possibly TRBD1 (6 bases). This CDR3 has 12 amino acids. Trimming removed 7 bases from V and 6 bases from J, with 12 bases in between. CDR3 protein: CASTAKGDGYTF. The CDR3 nucleotides are TGTGCCAGCACCGCCAAGGGGGATGGCTACACCTTC.